One and the same sample provided the 31 T cell receptor beta chains below, sequenced in a study of shared clonotypes between healthy human individuals. The naive CD8 subset, CD45RO-negative cells positively selected for CCR7, excluded terminally differentiated effector memory CD45RA+ cells. Profiling relied on immunoSEQ multiplex PCR, and the TCRdb table lists in-frame clones only, not all of them. The data contain fewer than 800,000 clones, 92% of them singletons. The sample was naive CD8+ T cells sorted from blood. Receptors originate from a man aged 30 to 39 in good health.

This chain uses TRBV10-2 with TRBJ2-3, with no clear D. The CDR3 totals 13 residues. V was shortened by 4 bases and J by 3 bases, with 8 bases between the two germline ends. Per germline, CDR1 WSHSY and CDR2 SAAADI. CDR3 loop: CASSVRLTDTQYF. CDR3 coding DNA: TGCGCCAGCAGTGTGAGACTTACAGATACGCAGTATTTT.

The chain employs TRBV29-1 and TRBJ2-1; 7 bases map to TRBD2. CDR1 is SQVTM, CDR2 ANQGSEA, per germline. The ends lost 4 bases at V and 9 bases at J; junction bases unmatched: 15. The CDR3 is 15 residues long. The CDR3 region is CSVVPAGSSIGEQFF. CDR3 DNA: TGCAGCGTTGTCCCAGCGGGGAGTAGTATTGGTGAGCAGTTCTTC.

The V gene is TRBV28, the J gene TRBJ2-7, with 8 bases that match TRBD2. CDR1 MDHEN and CDR2 SYDVKM come from the germline V gene. There are 14 residues in the CDR3. V trimming: 7 bases; J trimming: 5 bases; junction bases outside the gene matches: 10. The CDR3 DNA sequence: TGTGCCAGCACCCTCCGGGGGGGGTTCCACGAGCAGTACTTC. Its translation is CASTLRGGFHEQYF.

The CDR3 sequence: CASSEEGRWDTEAFF. The DNA of the CDR3 is TGTGCCAGCAGTGAGGAGGGACGGTGGGACACTGAAGCTTTCTTT. The chain links TRBV6-1 to TRBJ1-1; D is possibly TRBD1 (5 bases). Trimming shortened V by 3 bases and J by 3 bases, and 14 bases separated the two germline ends. Germline V gene lookup returns CDR1 MNHNS and CDR2 SASEGT. The CDR3 spans 15 residues.

This rearrangement joins TRBV20-1 to TRBJ1-1; D is unclear. V was pared by 6 bases and J by 8 bases, with 10 bases between. This CDR3 contains 10 residues. Germline V gives CDR1 DFQATT, CDR2 SNEGSKA (reference sequence). As DNA, the CDR3 is TGCAGTGCGGAGGTAAGAGAAGCTTTCTTT. Translated: CSAEVREAFF.

The CDR3 DNA reads TGTGCCAGCAGAGTACTGGACAGGAGTGAAAAACTGTTTTTT. Protein: CASRVLDRSEKLFF. The gene calls are TRBV27 and TRBJ1-4; 7 positions agree with TRBD1. Looked up from germline, CDR1 is MNHEY and CDR2 is SMNVEV (reference sequence). V shed 6 bases and J 7 bases; nucleotides not matched to a gene: 8. There are 14 residues in the CDR3.

The chain couples TRBV5-6 to TRBJ2-1; no clear D. Trimming cost V 0 bases and J 3 bases, with 19 bases left between them. This CDR3 has 18 amino acids. Germline CDR1 reads SGHDT; CDR2 reads YYEEEE. CDR3 amino acids: CASSLELPPKARYNEQFF. The DNA for the CDR3 is TGTGCCAGCAGCTTGGAGTTACCGCCCAAGGCCCGCTACAATGAGCAGTTCTTC.

This rearrangement joins TRBV28 to TRBJ2-3, with 7 bases identical to TRBD2. This CDR3 comprises 18 residues. The ends lost 5 bases at V and 0 bases at J; junction bases unmatched: 14. Germline assignment: CDR1 MDHEN and CDR2 SYDVKM. For the CDR3, the DNA is TGTGCCAGCAGTACTATCGCGGGGGTCACCCCTAGCACAGATACGCAGTATTTT. It is translated as CASSTIAGVTPSTDTQYF.

About this clone itself: The sample holds other DNA sequences that translate to the same CDR3. CDR3 protein: CASGLVQGGTDTQYF. The CDR3 DNA reads TGTGCTAGTGGTTTGGTACAGGGCGGCACAGATACGCAGTATTTT. The V call is TRBV12-5, the J call TRBJ2-3, with D maybe TRBD1 (6 bases). In germline, CDR1 is LGHNT, CDR2 FRNRAP. Trimming removed 0 bases at V and 1 base at J, with 8 bases between. The CDR3 sequence is 15 residues long.

This clone was recorded once. The chain couples TRBV6-5 to TRBJ1-2, with 7 bases that match TRBD1. Germline CDR1 and CDR2: MNHEY and SVGAGI. The V gene end was trimmed by 5 bases and the J gene end by 8 bases; junction bases not matched to a gene: 11. The CDR3 extends over 14 amino acids. CDR3 nucleotides: TGTGCCAGCAGTGGGACAGTCTTTCATGTCGGCTACACCTTC. It specifies CASSGTVFHVGYTF.

Remarks on this clone: This sample also contains other DNA sequences that code for the same CDR3. The genes are TRBV9 and TRBJ2-3, with no clear D. CDR1 SGDLS and CDR2 YYNGEE come from the germline V gene. Trimming stripped 2 bases from V and 2 bases from J, with 6 bases between. The CDR3 covers 13 residues. The chain's CDR3 is CASSVTDTDTQYF. The CDR3 nucleotides are TGTGCCAGCAGCGTTACAGACACAGATACGCAGTATTTT.

This clone has just one count. This rearrangement joins TRBV6-5 to TRBJ2-2, with TRBD2 as a possible D gene (5 bases). Trimming shortened V by 0 bases and J by 3 bases, and 8 bases separated the two germline ends. Looked up from germline, CDR1 is MNHEY and CDR2 is SVGAGI. CDR3 size: 15 residues. The CDR3 DNA reads as TGTGCCAGCAGTTACTCGAGAGGGCACACCGGGGAGCTGTTTTTT. Translated: CASSYSRGHTGELFF.

This chain joins TRBV25-1 and TRBJ2-7, with TRBD1 as a possible D gene (5 bases). The CDR3 contains 14 residues. V lost 2 bases and J lost 3, with 11 bases in between. Germline CDR1 MGHDK, CDR2 SYGVNS. The CDR3 bases are TGTGCCAGCAGTGAACAGGGAAGTTTCTACGAGCAGTACTTC. This gives the protein CASSEQGSFYEQYF.

V gene TRBV27 combines with J gene TRBJ1-2; D may be TRBD1 (6 bases). V gave up 6 bases and J gave up 4 bases, with 12 bases separating them. The CDR3 extends over 13 amino acids. CDR1 and CDR2 (germline): MNHEY, SMNVEV (reference sequence). CDR3 bases: TGTGCCAGCAGGCCGACAGGAGTCTATGGCTACACCTTC. Translated, it gives CASRPTGVYGYTF.

The chain recombines TRBV28 with TRBJ2-7; D is unclear. V dropped 4 bases and J dropped 4 bases, with 14 bases sitting between them. Germline CDR1 reads MDHEN; CDR2 reads SYDVKM. This CDR3 contains 14 residues. In DNA, the CDR3 is TGTGCCAGCAGTTCTGGGGTTGGTAGGTACGAGCAGTACTTC. Residues: CASSSGVGRYEQYF.

This rearrangement joins TRBV15 to TRBJ1-1; D possibly corresponds to TRBD1 (5 bases). V was pared by 1 base and J by 3 bases, with 21 bases between. CDR3 length equals 18 residues. Germline assignment: CDR1 LNHNV and CDR2 YYDKDF (reference sequence). The CDR3 loop reads CATSRVPRKHQGDTEAFF. For the CDR3, the DNA is TGTGCCACCAGCAGAGTCCCCAGGAAGCACCAGGGAGACACTGAAGCTTTCTTT.

This rearrangement joins TRBV13 to TRBJ2-4; 8 positions agree with TRBD1. The CDR3 spans 18 residues. CDR1 and CDR2 (germline): PRHDT, FYEKMQ (reference sequence). J gave up 0 bases and V 2 bases, and 9 bases lay outside the gene matches. In DNA form, the CDR3 reads TGTGCCAGCAGCTTACAGGGGGCGGAGGGTTTAGCCAAAAACATTCAGTACTTC. It encodes CASSLQGAEGLAKNIQYF. The full variable domain, completed using reference TRBV13 and TRBJ2-4, is AAGVIQSPRHLIKEKRETATLKCYPIPRHDTVYWYQQGPGQDPQFLISFYEKMQSDKGSIPDRFSAQQFSDYHSELNMSSLELGDSALYFCASSLQGAEGLAKNIQYFGAGTRLSVL.

The chain has TRBV25-1 and TRBJ2-2; D not resolved. The CDR3 sequence is 12 residues long. Germline V gene sequence: CDR1 MGHDK, CDR2 SYGVNS. Trimming pared 8 bases from V and 6 bases from J, leaving 10 bases between. Here the CDR3 DNA reads TGTGCCAGCGTAGAAGGCGCCGGGGAGCTGTTTTTT. It specifies CASVEGAGELFF.

V and J are TRBV14 and TRBJ2-1, with 11 bases matching TRBD2. Trimming removed 3 bases from V and 7 bases from J; junction bases left unmatched: 5. CDR3 length equals 15 residues. Germline CDR1 reads SGHDN; CDR2 reads FVKESK. CDR3 nucleotides: TGTGCCAGCAGCCAGTTAGCGGGAGGGATGAATGAGCAGTTCTTC. Encoded protein: CASSQLAGGMNEQFF.

V is TRBV9 and J is TRBJ2-7; tentatively, D is TRBD1 or TRBD2 (5 bases each). This CDR3 has 14 residues. Germline V gene data show CDR1 as SGDLS and CDR2 as YYNGEE. V dropped 5 bases and J dropped 3 bases, with 15 bases sitting between them. DNA for the CDR3: TGTGCCAGCAGTTTAACCGGGACGGACTACGAGCAGTACTTC. Its translation: CASSLTGTDYEQYF.

This clone was seen just once. The V call is TRBV15, the J call TRBJ2-1, with no clear D. The ends were cut back, 6 bases at V and 0 bases at J, with 9 bases in the middle. Germline-derived CDR1 and CDR2 are LNHNV and YYDKDF (reference sequence). This CDR3 comprises 14 residues. This CDR3 reads CATRNMSSYNEQFF. The CDR3 bases are TGTGCCACCAGAAACATGAGCTCCTACAATGAGCAGTTCTTC.

The genes are TRBV7-9 and TRBJ2-7, with D hard to call. CDR3 length equals 16 residues. The germline gives CDR1 SEHNR, CDR2 FQNEAQ (reference sequence). V was trimmed by 5 bases and J by 3 bases, leaving 20 bases between them. The CDR3 coding sequence is TGTGCCAGCAGCCCTTCAAACTTGGACCCCAACTACGAGCAGTACTTC. It yields the protein CASSPSNLDPNYEQYF.

About this clone: Different DNA sequences within this sample yield the same CDR3. The CDR3: CASSLSRSGNTIYF. CDR3 DNA sequence: TGTGCCAGCAGTTTGTCTCGCTCTGGAAACACCATATATTTT. The V and J genes are TRBV27 and TRBJ1-3; unclear D gene. Germline V gene lookup returns CDR1 MNHEY and CDR2 SMNVEV (reference sequence). The ends were cut back, 3 bases at V and 0 bases at J, with 6 bases in the middle. CDR3 size: 14 residues.

The chain combines TRBV29-1 with TRBJ2-1, with 9 bases matching TRBD1. This CDR3 is 12 amino acids long. J was trimmed by 10 bases and V by 7 bases; bases with no gene match: 8. The V gene's germline CDR1 is SQVTM and CDR2 ANQGSEA. CDR3: CSGRDRVDEQFF. The CDR3 DNA reads as TGCAGCGGCAGGGACAGGGTTGACGAGCAGTTCTTC.

The CDR3 DNA sequence: TGTGCCAGCAGCTTAGAAGGCGGGAGGCCCGGCCCCAATGAGCAGTTCTTC. This sequence encodes CASSLEGGRPGPNEQFF. This chain connects TRBV11-2 to TRBJ2-1; the match to TRBD2 covers 8 bases. The length of the CDR3 is 17 residues. V was clipped by 0 bases and J by 6 bases; unmatched bases: 10. Germline loops: CDR1 SGHAT, CDR2 FQNNGV.

The chain couples TRBV5-5 to TRBJ2-1; 11 bases line up with TRBD2. Germline V gene sequence: CDR1 SGHKS, CDR2 YYEKEE (reference sequence). CDR3 size: 18 residues. V lost 1 base, J lost 5 bases, and 11 bases stayed unmatched. Here the CDR3 reads CASSLYQVSGRANNEQFF. CDR3 nucleotide sequence: TGTGCCAGCAGCTTGTATCAGGTTAGCGGGAGGGCCAACAATGAGCAGTTCTTC.

This chain links TRBV7-9 with TRBJ1-5; D possibly corresponds to TRBD1 (6 bases). Trimming pared 8 bases from V and 6 bases from J, leaving 17 bases between. The CDR3 totals 14 residues. In germline, CDR1 is SEHNR, CDR2 FQNEAQ (reference sequence). The CDR3 nucleotides read TGTGCCAGCGGGGGCTTTGACCCTAGTCAGCCCCAGCATTTT. It specifies CASGGFDPSQPQHF.

V gene TRBV2 combines with J gene TRBJ2-1, with a weak D call TRBD2 (6 bases). The CDR3 runs 14 residues. CDR1 and CDR2 (germline): SNHLY, FYNNEI. V was cut by 6 bases and J by 5 bases, with 14 bases left in between. The CDR3 protein is CASRSGWGDNEQFF. The CDR3 DNA reads TGTGCCAGCAGGTCAGGGTGGGGGGACAATGAGCAGTTCTTC.

The CDR3 sequence is CASSSGQGADTQYF. The DNA of the CDR3 is TGTGCCAGCAGCTCGGGACAGGGGGCCGATACGCAGTATTTT. The chain joins TRBV11-2 to TRBJ2-3; 12 positions match TRBD1. V lost 4 bases and J lost 6; bases outside the gene matches: 2. The CDR3 has 14 amino acids. Germline CDR1 is SGHAT and CDR2 is FQNNGV.

The chain employs TRBV27 and TRBJ2-5, with TRBD2 identical over 13 bases. This CDR3 spans 15 amino acids. Trimming at V came to 8 bases and at J to 5 bases, leaving 8 bases not matched to a gene. From germline, CDR1 is MNHEY and CDR2 SMNVEV (reference sequence). The CDR3 spells CASAGTSGNGETQYF. The CDR3 DNA follows: TGTGCCAGCGCCGGGACTAGCGGGAATGGGGAGACCCAGTACTTC.

In DNA form, the CDR3 reads TGTGCCAGCAGCGGACATGACAGTCCCTACGAGCAGTACTTC. This translates into CASSGHDSPYEQYF. The chain uses TRBV9 and TRBJ2-7, with D possibly matching TRBD1 (5 bases). Germline CDR1 reads SGDLS; CDR2 reads YYNGEE. This CDR3 contains 14 residues. The germline V and J ends were trimmed by 3 bases and 2 bases, with 12 bases remaining between them.